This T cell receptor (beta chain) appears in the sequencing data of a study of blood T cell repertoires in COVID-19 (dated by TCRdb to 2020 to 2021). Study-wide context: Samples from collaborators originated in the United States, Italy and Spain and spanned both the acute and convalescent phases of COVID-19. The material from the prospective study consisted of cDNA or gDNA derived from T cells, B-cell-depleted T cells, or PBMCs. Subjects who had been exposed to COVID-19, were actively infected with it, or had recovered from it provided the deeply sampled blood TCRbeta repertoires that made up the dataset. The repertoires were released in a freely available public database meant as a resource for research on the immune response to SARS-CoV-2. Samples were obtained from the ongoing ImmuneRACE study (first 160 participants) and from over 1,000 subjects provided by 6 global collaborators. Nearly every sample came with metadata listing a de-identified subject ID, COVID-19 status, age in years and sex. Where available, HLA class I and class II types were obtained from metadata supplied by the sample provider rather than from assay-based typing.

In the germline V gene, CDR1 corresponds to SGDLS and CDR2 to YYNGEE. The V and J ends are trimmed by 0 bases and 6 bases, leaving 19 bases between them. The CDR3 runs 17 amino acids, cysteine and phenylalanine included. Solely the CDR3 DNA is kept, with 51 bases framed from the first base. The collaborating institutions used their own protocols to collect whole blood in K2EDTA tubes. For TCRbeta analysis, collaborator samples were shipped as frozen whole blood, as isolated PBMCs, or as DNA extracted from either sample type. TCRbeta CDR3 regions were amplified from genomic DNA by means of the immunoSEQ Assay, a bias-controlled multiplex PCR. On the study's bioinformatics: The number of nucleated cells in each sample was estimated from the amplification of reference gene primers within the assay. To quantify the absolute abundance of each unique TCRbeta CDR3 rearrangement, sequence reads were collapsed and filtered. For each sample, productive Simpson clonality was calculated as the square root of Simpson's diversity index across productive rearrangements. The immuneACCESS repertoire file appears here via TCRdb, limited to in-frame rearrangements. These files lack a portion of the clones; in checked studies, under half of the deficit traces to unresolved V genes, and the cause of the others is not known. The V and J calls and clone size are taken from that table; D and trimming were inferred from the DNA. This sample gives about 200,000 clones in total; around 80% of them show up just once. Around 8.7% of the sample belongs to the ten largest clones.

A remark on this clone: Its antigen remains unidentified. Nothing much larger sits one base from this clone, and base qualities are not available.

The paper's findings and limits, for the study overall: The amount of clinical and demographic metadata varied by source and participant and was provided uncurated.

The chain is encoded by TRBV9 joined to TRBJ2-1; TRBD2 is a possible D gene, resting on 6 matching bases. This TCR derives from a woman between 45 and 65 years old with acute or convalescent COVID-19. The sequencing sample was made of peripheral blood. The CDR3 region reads CASSVDPSSVKSNEQFF. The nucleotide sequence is TGTGCCAGCAGCGTAGACCCTTCTAGCGTAAAGAGCAATGAGCAGTTCTTC. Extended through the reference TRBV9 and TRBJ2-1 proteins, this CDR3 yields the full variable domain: DSGVTQTPKHLITATGQRVTLRCSPRSGDLSVYWYQQSLDQGLQFLIQYYNGEERAKGNILERFSAQQFPDLHSELNLSSLELGDSALYFCASSVDPSSVKSNEQFFGPGTRLTVL.